These 5 T cell receptor beta chains share one sample of origin, sequenced in a study of control samples from healthy donors and cancer patients (dated by TCRdb to the early 2020s). Libraries were made using the immunoSEQ multiplex PCR assay. In its TCRdb copy, this immuneACCESS table keeps in-frame sequences only and misses some clones. Where compared with another copy, unresolved V genes explain less than half of these, and the others have no known cause. For this sample there are approximately 170,000 clones; around 91% appear just once. Together, the top ten hold about 1.4% of the sample. Sequencing was performed on blood. The receptor source for this set is a woman aged 45-59 years in good health.

The rearrangement links TRBV7-9 to TRBJ2-4; 9 nucleotides align to TRBD1. Germline V gene data show CDR1 as SEHNR and CDR2 as FQNEAQ (reference sequence). The CDR3 contains 14 residues. The V segment lost 0 bases and the J segment 7 bases; nucleotides outside the gene matches: 1. The CDR3 reads CASSLADRGNIQYF. The CDR3 coding sequence is TGTGCCAGCAGCTTAGCTGACAGGGGGAACATTCAGTACTTC.

CDR3 region: CASSKGQGIGNTIYF. CDR3 coding DNA: TGTGCCAGCAGCAAGGGACAGGGAATAGGAAACACCATATATTTT. This sequence joins TRBV7-2 and TRBJ1-3; 9 bases are a match to TRBD1. Trimming cost V 5 bases and J 4 bases; bases outside gene matches: 6. The CDR3 covers 15 residues. Germline V gene lookup returns CDR1 SGHTA and CDR2 FQGNSA.

The chain couples TRBV5-8 to TRBJ1-2, with 7 bases lining up with TRBD1. V gave up 5 bases and J gave up 7 bases; unmatched junction bases: 14. Germline V gives CDR1 SGHTS, CDR2 YDEGEE. The CDR3 spans 15 residues. This CDR3 reads CASSLLQGTRSGYTF. The DNA of the CDR3 is TGTGCCAGCAGTCTGTTACAGGGGACCCGCTCTGGCTACACCTTC. The whole variable domain, remainder taken from reference TRBV5-8 and TRBJ1-2, is EAGVTQSPTHLIKTRGQQATLRCSPISGHTSVYWYQQALGLGLQFLLWYDEGEERNRGNFPPRFSGRQFPNYSSELNVNALELEDSALYLCASSLLQGTRSGYTFGSGTRLTVV.

This clone was detected a few times. V and J are TRBV2 and TRBJ2-1; 8 bases match TRBD1. The CDR3 runs 16 residues. Germline lookup yields CDR1 SNHLY and CDR2 FYNNEI. Trimming cost V 7 bases and J 4 bases; bases outside gene matches: 12. DNA of the CDR3: TGTGCCAGCAAGGACAGGGAGTCTTGGGCGTACAATGAGCAGTTCTTC. Translated: CASKDRESWAYNEQFF. The full variable domain, rest sourced from reference TRBV2 and TRBJ2-1, is EPEVTQTPSHQVTQMGQEVILRCVPISNHLYFYWYRQILGQKVEFLVSFYNNEISEKSEIFDDQFSVERPDGSNFTLKIRSTKLEDSAMYFCASKDRESWAYNEQFFGPGTRLTVL.

The chain links TRBV5-1 to TRBJ1-4; the match to TRBD1 covers 10 bases. The ends lost 4 bases at V and 7 bases at J; junction bases unmatched: 4. The CDR3 loop spans 14 amino acids. Germline V gene lookup returns CDR1 SGHRS and CDR2 YFSETQ. The DNA of the CDR3 is TGCGCCAGCAGCCCGGGACAGGGGTTTGAAAAACTGTTTTTT. Protein: CASSPGQGFEKLFF.